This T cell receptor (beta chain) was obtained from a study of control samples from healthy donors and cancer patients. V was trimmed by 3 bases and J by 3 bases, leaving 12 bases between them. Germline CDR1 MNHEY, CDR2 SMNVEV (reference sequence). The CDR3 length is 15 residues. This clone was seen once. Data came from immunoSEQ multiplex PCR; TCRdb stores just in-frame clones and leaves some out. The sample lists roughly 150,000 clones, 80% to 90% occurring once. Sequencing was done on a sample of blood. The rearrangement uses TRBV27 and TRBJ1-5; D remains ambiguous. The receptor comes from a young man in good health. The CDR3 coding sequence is TGTGCCAGCAGTTTGAAGGGAGGTTACAATCAGCCCCAGCATTTT. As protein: CASSLKGGYNQPQHF.